The source of this T cell receptor (beta chain) is a study of a mutant IDH1 vaccine in newly diagnosed glioma. Remarks on this clone: The antigen is unknown.

V was clipped by 0 bases and J by 4 bases, with 15 bases between them. The CDR3 runs to 16 residues. Germline-derived CDR1 and CDR2 are LGHNA and YNFKEQ. The repertoire was sequenced with immunoSEQ multiplex PCR; TCRdb's copy has only in-frame clones and lacks some. The sample carries 40,000 to 60,000 clones, roughly three quarters recorded once. Sample time point: week 35, safety follow-up. What each vaccine dose contained was 300 ug of mutant IDH1 20-mer peptide, accompanied by topical imiquimod. Sequencing used PBMCs, obtained from a glioma patient whose treatment included an IDH1 peptide vaccine. This chain links TRBV4-2 with TRBJ1-2; D not certain. This receptor was identified in a man between 40 and 49 years old with glioma. This chain's CDR3 is CASSQDSRSQPYGYTF. For the CDR3, the DNA is TGTGCCAGCAGCCAAGACTCCCGGTCTCAGCCCTATGGCTACACCTTC.